Following are 2 T cell receptor beta chains from one sample sequenced in a study of control samples from healthy donors and cancer patients. Sequencing was performed with immunoSEQ multiplex PCR; in TCRdb, only in-frame clones are kept and a portion is missing. The sample includes 120,000 or so clones, almost 95% of them seen just once. Sequencing used PBMCs. These receptors all stem from an elderly man with head and neck cancer.

The rearrangement links TRBV19 to TRBJ2-5; 10 bases align to TRBD2. In germline, CDR1 is LNHDA, CDR2 SQIVND (reference sequence). Trimming cost V 5 bases and J 5 bases; bases outside gene matches: 5. This CDR3 spans 14 amino acids. The CDR3 sequence is CASSPSAGGETQYF. The CDR3 DNA reads TGTGCCAGTAGTCCGTCAGCGGGAGGGGAGACCCAGTACTTC. Full variable domain (outside the CDR3, taken from reference TRBV19 and TRBJ2-5): DGGITQSPKYLFRKEGQNVTLSCEQNLNHDAMYWYRQDPGQGLRLIYYSQIVNDFQKGDIAEGYSVSREKKESFPLTVTSAQKNPTAFYLCASSPSAGGETQYFGPGTRLLVL.

This clone was picked up a small number of times. V usage is TRBV5-1 and J usage is TRBJ2-5; 9 nucleotides line up with TRBD1. The V and J ends lost 2 bases and 4 bases, in that order; junction bases with no gene match: 6. Germline loops: CDR1 SGHRS, CDR2 YFSETQ. The CDR3 extends over 15 amino acids. CDR3 amino acids: CASSFGQGWSETQYF. Written as DNA, the CDR3 is TGCGCCAGCAGCTTCGGACAGGGGTGGTCAGAGACCCAGTACTTC.